Each of the 22 T cell receptor beta chains below was sequenced from the same sample in a study of tumor-infiltrating lymphocytes in glioblastoma multiforme. Three nested ARM-PCR rounds with V-beta and C-beta primers built TCRB libraries. TCRdb reprocessed the multiplex PCR reads via MiXCR and lists one record per CDR3 protein. The sample includes about 32,000 distinct CDR3 sequences, 60% to 75% seen only once; the top ten take roughly 33%. Sequenced: brain tumor tissue. All receptors come from a male donor with glioblastoma.

This clonotype was observed many times. The V and J genes are TRBV5-1 and TRBJ2-7; 14 nucleotides agree with TRBD2. Trimming removed 4 bases from V and 4 bases from J; junction bases left unmatched: 7. The CDR3 totals 16 residues. Germline values: CDR1 SGHRS, CDR2 YFSETQ. The CDR3 region has the DNA TGCGCCAGCAGCACGGGACTAGCGGGAGTGTTGTACGAGCAGTACTTC. Protein product: CASSTGLAGVLYEQYF. Complete variable domain (other parts from reference TRBV5-1 and TRBJ2-7): KAGVTQTPRYLIKTRGQQVTLSCSPISGHRSVSWYQQTPGQGLQFLFEYFSETQRNKGNFPGRFSGRQFSNSRSEMNVSTLELGDSALYLCASSTGLAGVLYEQYFGPGTRLTVT.

J is TRBJ2-2 and V is TRBV6-1, with 11 nucleotides matching TRBD1. CDR1 is MNHNS and CDR2 is SASEGT in the germline V gene. V trimming: 9 bases; J trimming: 6 bases; junction bases outside the gene matches: 15. The CDR3 consists of 17 residues. CDR3 amino acids: CARKETRDRGLSGELFF. The CDR3 coding sequence is TGTGCCAGGAAAGAGACCCGGGACAGGGGGTTATCCGGGGAGCTGTTTTTT.

V usage is TRBV10-1 and J usage is TRBJ2-2; D is undetermined. The CDR3 runs 13 residues. Per germline, CDR1 WNHNN and CDR2 SYGVQD (reference sequence). Between the trimmed V and J ends, which lost 6 bases and 1 base, there was a span of 6 bases. The CDR3 region has the DNA TGCGCCAGCAGCCCAGAGAACACCGGGGAGCTGTTTTTT. Translating it yields CASSPENTGELFF.

As to this clonotype: Sequence at one end of the junction differs from germline and may be a read error. This CDR3 is CASSQVEGGEQSF. CDR3 DNA: TGTGCCAGCAGCCAAGTGGAAGGGGGAGAGCAGTCCTTC. The chain combines TRBV4-2 with TRBJ2-1; D is perhaps TRBD1 (6 bases). In germline, CDR1 is LGHNA, CDR2 YNFKEQ. This CDR3 contains 13 residues.

The chain has TRBV11-2 and TRBJ1-2, with D maybe TRBD1 (5 bases). The length of the CDR3 is 12 residues. In germline, CDR1 is SGHAT, CDR2 FQNNGV. V was pared by 7 bases and J by 6 bases, with 12 bases between. The CDR3 here is CASIGGENGYTF. DNA of the CDR3: TGTGCCAGCATCGGAGGGGAAAATGGCTACACCTTC. Drawing the rest from reference TRBV11-2 and TRBJ1-2, the complete variable domain is EAGVAQSPRYKIIEKRQSVAFWCNPISGHATLYWYQQILGQGPKLLIQFQNNGVVDDSQLPKDRFSAERLKGVDSTLKIQPAKLEDSAVYLCASIGGENGYTFGSGTRLTVV.

In the case of this clonotype: Germline is not matched at one junction end, which may reflect a read error. The chain combines TRBV6-6 with TRBJ2-2, with D hard to call. Germline values: CDR1 MNHNY, CDR2 SVGAGI (reference sequence). CDR3 size: 11 residues. CDR3 loop: CAIGETGELFF. CDR3 in DNA: TGCGCCATAGGTGAGACCGGGGAGCTGTTTTTT.

V and J are TRBV11-2 and TRBJ2-5; D is possibly TRBD2 (7 bases). This CDR3 comprises 17 residues. From germline, CDR1 is SGHAT and CDR2 FQNNGV. Trimming cost V 4 bases and J 11 bases, with 29 bases left between them. The CDR3 loop reads CASSSRSEGGGQKRQYF. As DNA, the CDR3 is TGTGCCAGCAGCTCCAGATCCGAAGGGGGGGGCCAGAAGAGACAGTACTTC.

Concerning this clonotype itself: The junction shows a germline mismatch at one end, possibly a read error. J is TRBJ2-7 and V is TRBV11-1; 8 bases fit TRBD1. In germline, CDR1 is SGHAT, CDR2 FQDESV (reference sequence). The CDR3 has 12 residues. CDR3 region: CASSGQGREHYF. The CDR3 region has the DNA TGTGCCAGTAGCGGACAGGGACGCGAGCATTATTTC.

To note about this clonotype: This may stem from a read error, because a much larger clone lies one nucleotide away. The chain employs TRBV5-1 and TRBJ1-1; D remains unclear. This CDR3 is 14 amino acids long. Germline lookup yields CDR1 SGHRS and CDR2 YFSETQ. CDR3: CVSSLAGESTEAFF. CDR3 DNA sequence: TGCGTCAGCAGCTTGGCGGGAGAGAGCACTGAAGCTTTCTTT.

The J gene is TRBJ2-5, the V gene TRBV5-4; perhaps TRBD1 as D (6 bases). This CDR3 is built from 13 residues. Deletions cut 7 bases from V and 4 bases from J, with 14 bases between. Germline V CDR1 and CDR2: SGHNT, YYREEE (reference sequence). CDR3 loop: CASGITGLETQYF. CDR3 nucleotide sequence: TGTGCCAGCGGTATAACAGGGTTAGAGACCCAGTACTTC.

V and J are TRBV12-3 or TRBV12-4 and TRBJ2-5; D is tentatively TRBD1 or TRBD2 (5 bases each). The germline V and J ends were trimmed by 4 bases and 4 bases, with 13 bases remaining between them. This CDR3 is built from 14 residues. As DNA, the CDR3 is TGTGCCAGCAGTTGGCCAGGGACCCGAGAGACCCAGTACTTC. This gives the protein CASSWPGTRETQYF.

This chain links TRBV10-3 with TRBJ2-5, with D unresolved. The germline CDR1 and CDR2 sequences are ENHRY and SYGVKD. V was cut by 2 bases and J by 4 bases, with 11 bases left in between. The CDR3 is made up of 14 amino acids. In DNA form, the CDR3 reads TGTGCCATCAGTGAGAGTGGAGAGAGAGAGACCCAGTACTTC. Its protein is CAISESGERETQYF.

At least ten counts were recorded for this clonotype. A clone one base away is much larger, so this may be a read error. A read error is likely, as this CDR3 ends without the conserved phenylalanine or tryptophan. V is TRBV20-1 and J is TRBJ2-5, with D unclear. The CDR3 covers 10 residues. CDR1 DFQATT and CDR2 SNEGSKA come from the germline V gene (reference sequence). Deletions cut 7 bases from V and 3 bases from J, with 6 bases between. CDR3 amino acids: CSGIEETQYL. The CDR3 DNA is TGCAGTGGTATTGAAGAGACCCAGTACCTC.

Worth noting for this clonotype: One end of the junction varies from germline; a read error may be responsible. The rearrangement uses TRBV4-1 and TRBJ2-3, with 14 bases fitting TRBD2. CDR1 is MGHRA, CDR2 YSYEKL, per germline. This CDR3 comprises 16 residues. The CDR3 DNA sequence: TGCGCCGGCAGCCCCAGACTAGCGGGAGGGCAAGATACGCTGTATTTT. It translates to CAGSPRLAGGQDTLYF.

For this clonotype: The junction departs from the called germline gene at one end, perhaps through a read error. The chain recombines TRBV29-1 with TRBJ1-2, with a possible D match to TRBD1 (6 bases). From germline, CDR1 is SQVTM and CDR2 ANQGSEA. The CDR3 is 12 amino acids. CDR3 nucleotides: TGCAGCGTCTGGGACATAGGCTATGGCCACACCTTC. It codes for CSVWDIGYGHTF.

The chain carries TRBV11-2 and TRBJ1-1; D might be TRBD1 (5 bases). V shed 8 bases and J shed 1 base, with 17 bases lying between them. Germline CDR1 reads SGHAT; CDR2 reads FQNNGV. The CDR3 runs to 15 residues. CDR3 coding DNA: TGTGCCAGCGCTATTCTAGGGGTTGGGAACACTGAAGCTTTCTTT. Its translation is CASAILGVGNTEAFF.

With regard to this clonotype: One junction end does not reproduce the germline sequence, and a read error may be involved. The rearrangement links TRBV6-7 to TRBJ2-1; D is perhaps TRBD1 (7 bases). TRBV6-7 is filed as an ORF, its function uncertain. This CDR3 is 23 amino acids long. Here the CDR3 reads CASSYRGRGECTILTRSYDEQFF. The CDR3 DNA is TGTGCCAGCAGTTACCGGGGCAGGGGGGAATGCACAATCCTAACCCGCTCCTACGATGAGCAGTTCTTC.

In its sample, this clonotype was seen a few times. A much larger clone lies a single base off, so this may be a read error. The chain joins TRBV13 to TRBJ1-2; D unresolved. Germline V gene sequence: CDR1 PRHDT, CDR2 FYEKMQ (reference sequence). There are 15 residues in the CDR3. CDR3 region: CASSSGMQDQDGHTF. DNA for the CDR3: TGTGCCAGCAGCTCCGGTATGCAGGACCAGGATGGCCACACCTTC. Together with reference TRBV13 and TRBJ1-2, the CDR3 gives the full variable domain: AAGVIQSPRHLIKEKRETATLKCYPIPRHDTVYWYQQGPGQDPQFLISFYEKMQSDKGSIPDRFSAQQFSDYHSELNMSSLELGDSALYFCASSSGMQDQDGHTFGSGTRLTVV.

Points on this clonotype: Since no conserved phenylalanine or tryptophan closes the CDR3, a read error is the likely cause. The chain has TRBV4-2 and TRBJ2-5, with D perhaps matching TRBD1 (6 bases). CDR3 length: 15 amino acids. The germline CDR1 and CDR2 sequences are LGHNA and YNFKEQ. Here the CDR3 reads CASSQDPDSQEIQYL. CDR3 in DNA: TGTGCCAGCAGCCAGGATCCGGACAGCCAAGAGATCCAGTACTTA.

As regards this clonotype: Being one base from a much bigger clone, this may be a read error. The CDR3 carries no conserved terminal phenylalanine or tryptophan, so it likely arises from a read error. This rearrangement joins TRBV5-1 to TRBJ2-1; D may be TRBD2 (5 bases). The germline CDR1 and CDR2 sequences are SGHRS and YFSETQ. The V end was cut by 4 bases, the J end by 6 bases, with 14 bases between. This CDR3 has 14 amino acids. CDR3 protein: CASSPRGEFNEQFY. The DNA of the CDR3 is TGCGCCAGCAGCCCTCGGGGTGAATTCAATGAGCAGTTCTAC.

V usage is TRBV20-1 and J usage is TRBJ1-1; D is ambiguous. V was shortened by 0 bases and J by 4 bases, with 9 bases between the two germline ends. Germline V gives CDR1 DFQATT, CDR2 SNEGSKA (reference sequence). The CDR3 extends over 13 amino acids. Here the CDR3 reads CSARDQASTEAFF. The CDR3, as DNA: TGCAGTGCTAGAGATCAAGCGAGCACTGAAGCTTTCTTT.

V usage is TRBV7-3 and J usage is TRBJ2-7; maybe TRBD2 (6 bases). The CDR3 length is 13 residues. Germline V lookup: CDR1 SGHTA, CDR2 FQGTGA. The germline V and J ends were trimmed by 5 bases and 6 bases, with 14 bases remaining between them. CDR3 sequence (DNA): TGTGCCAGCAGCCCCGGGGGACTCGGCGAGCAGTACTTC. This codes for CASSPGGLGEQYF.